Listed below are T cell receptor beta chains from one sample, sequenced in a study of metastatic and nonmetastatic thyroid tumors. TCRdb re-analyzed the PCR reads using MiXCR. The table records 17,000 or so clones, under 30% of them present only once. The sequenced sample consisted of adjacent normal tissue. All receptors derive from a female donor with papillary thyroid cancer or a benign thyroid nodule (not recorded which). Some clones in this sample may be carry-over from other donors' samples. CDR3s include the opening cysteine and the closing phenylalanine or tryptophan. Fields, in order: J gene, D gene, clone size, V gene, CDR3 DNA, CDR3 protein. A D gene is named only where the DNA matches it firmly. Only some rows state a clone size, as once, few, many or a class for expanded clones.

>TRBJ2-1|TRBD2|few|TRBV9
TGTGCCAGCAGCGTAGGGACTAGCGCCAATGAGCAGTTCTTC
CASSVGTSANEQFF
>TRBJ2-2|NA|NA|TRBV6-2/TRBV6-3
TGTGCCAGTCGTGACGGGGAGCTGTTTTTT
CASRDGELFF
>TRBJ2-1|NA|few|TRBV11-3
TGTGCCAGCAGCCTCGAAGTTAGTGATGAGCAGTTCTTC
CASSLEVSDEQFF
>TRBJ1-2|NA|NA|TRBV20-1
TGCAGTGCTAGAATGGGACAAAGGGCGGATGGCTACACCTTC
CSARMGQRADGYTF
>TRBJ2-1|TRBD2|large|TRBV19
TGTGCCAGTAGTATGCGGGGGGGATACAATGAGCAGTTCTTC
CASSMRGGYNEQFF
>TRBJ1-1|NA|NA|TRBV6-2/TRBV6-3
TGTGCCAGCAGAGGGGGGGGCGCTGAAGCTTTCTTT
CASRGGGAEAFF
>TRBJ2-5|TRBD1|NA|TRBV5-1
TGCGCCAGCAGTCCCGGACAGGGGCGGGAGACCCAGTACTTC
CASSPGQGRETQYF
>TRBJ1-2|NA|medium-sized|TRBV30
TGTGCCTGGAGTGTAGAGACAGGCCGGACCCATAACTATGGCTACACCTTC
CAWSVETGRTHNYGYTF
>TRBJ1-2|NA|few|TRBV6-5
TGTGCCAGCAGTTACTCGAGGCACAGAAAAGCTAGCTATGGCTACACCTTC
CASSYSRHRKASYGYTF
>TRBJ2-3|TRBD1|few|TRBV30
TGTGCCTGGAGCCTAGGGGGCAGAAACACAGATACGCAGTATTTT
CAWSLGGRNTDTQYF
>TRBJ2-7|NA|few|TRBV27
TGTGCCAGCAGTCAAATCAGGGGAATCAATTACGAGCAGTACTTC
CASSQIRGINYEQYF
>TRBJ2-1|NA|few|TRBV15
TGTGCCACCAGCAGAGAGCCGGGAGTTGGCAATGAGCAGTTCTTC
CATSREPGVGNEQFF
>TRBJ1-2|NA|few|TRBV5-6
TGTGCCAGCTCCATTACCGGGTACCTCTTATATTATGGCTACACCTTC
CASSITGYLLYYGYTF
>TRBJ2-1|NA|few|TRBV13
TGTGCCAGCAGCTTGGGGCAGGGGCAGTTCTTC
CASSLGQGQFF
>TRBJ1-1|TRBD1|NA|TRBV11-2
TGTGCCAGCAGCCGTCAGGGACAGGAGAACGCTGAAGCTTTCTTT
CASSRQGQENAEAFF
>TRBJ1-5|NA|NA|TRBV27
TGTGCCAGCAGTCCCGGAACACCGAATCAGCCCCAGCATTTT
CASSPGTPNQPQHF
>TRBJ2-1|NA|NA|TRBV19
TGTGCCAGTAGTACTAATATTATGGAGCAGTTCTTC
CASSTNIMEQFF
>TRBJ1-4|TRBD1|NA|TRBV18
TGTGCCAGCTCGTTCCTACAGGGGGAAAATGAAAAACTGTTTTTT
CASSFLQGENEKLFF
>TRBJ1-1|NA|few|TRBV10-3
TGTGCCATCAGACAGGGATGGGCCACTGAAGCTTTCTTT
CAIRQGWATEAFF
>TRBJ2-7|NA|NA|TRBV11-3
TGTGCCAGCAGCTTAGAGTCGGCCTTACAGTACTTC
CASSLESALQYF
>TRBJ1-2|NA|few|TRBV16
TGTGCCAGCAGCCATCGACAGTCCTATGGCTACACCTTC
CASSHRQSYGYTF
>TRBJ2-7|NA|NA|TRBV20-1
TGCAGTGCTAGAGACCTGGGGAGCTACGAGCAGTACTTC
CSARDLGSYEQYF
>TRBJ2-2|NA|few|TRBV24-1
TGTGCCACCAGGGGCAGGGTTTCGAACACCGGGGAGCTGTTTTTT
CATRGRVSNTGELFF
>TRBJ2-3|TRBD2|NA|TRBV13
TGTGCCAGCAGCTCTTCTAGCGGGGGGCCGGAAAGCACAGATACGCAGTATTTT
CASSSSSGGPESTDTQYF
>TRBJ2-1|NA|NA|TRBV11-1
TGTGCCAGCAGCTTAGGCGGGACCATCTACAATGAGCAGTTCTTC
CASSLGGTIYNEQFF
>TRBJ1-1|NA|few|TRBV2
TGTGCCAGCAGTGATGAGGGAGAGAAGACTGAAGCTTTCTTT
CASSDEGEKTEAFF
>TRBJ1-1|NA|NA|TRBV5-1
TGCGCCAGCTCGCCCTGGGGGCGCGGGGTGAACACTGAAGCTTTCTTT
CASSPWGRGVNTEAFF
>TRBJ1-1|TRBD1|few|TRBV19
TGTGCCAGTAGTATAGGACAGGGAACGGCTGAAGCTTTCTTT
CASSIGQGTAEAFF
>TRBJ1-3|NA|few|TRBV7-3
TGTGCCAGCAGCATTGAGGGGGGAGGTGGAAACACCATATATTTT
CASSIEGGGGNTIYF
>TRBJ2-7|NA|few|TRBV6-1
TGTGCCAGCAACCGCGGCAGCCCCTACGAGCAGTACTTC
CASNRGSPYEQYF
>TRBJ1-1|NA|few|TRBV11-2
TGTGCCAGCAGCTTCAGGGTCGGGACTGAAGCTTTCTTT
CASSFRVGTEAFF
>TRBJ2-7|NA|few|TRBV20-1
TGCAGTGCTAACTGGGAGATGGGGCCCGCCTACGAGCAGTACTTC
CSANWEMGPAYEQYF
>TRBJ2-2|NA|NA|TRBV27
TGTGCCAGCAGTTACCCGAACACCGGGGAGCTGTTTTTT
CASSYPNTGELFF
>TRBJ1-4|NA|large|TRBV6-2/TRBV6-3
TGTGCCAGCAGTTACCCCGAGGACCGCGATGAAAAACTGTTTTTT
CASSYPEDRDEKLFF
>TRBJ1-5|NA|NA|TRBV7-8
TGTGCCAGCAGCTCGTCAGGTGGAGGGACCCAGCATTTT
CASSSSGGGTQHF
>TRBJ2-1|NA|many|TRBV9
TGTGCCAGCAGCGTAGGGGAGTTTAGCTCCTACAATGAGCAGTTCTTC
CASSVGEFSSYNEQFF
>TRBJ1-2|NA|few|TRBV27
TGTGCCAGCAGCTCCTTCGGGGGCCCCTATGGCTACACCTTC
CASSSFGGPYGYTF
>TRBJ1-4|NA|NA|TRBV7-8
TGTGCCAGCAGCCCTGAGCCAGGGGATAATGAAAAACTGTTTTTT
CASSPEPGDNEKLFF